This passage covers 5 T cell receptor beta chains from one sample sequenced in a study of human T cells and chemical hapten exposure. MiXCR, applied by TCRdb to the RACE reads, yields one record per CDR3 protein. This table holds 65,000 to 95,000 distinct CDR3 sequences, around 6.7% found once. The sample's time point: patch test 2, 6 weeks after DPC sensitization. Sample treatment: therapeutic diphenylcyclopropenone sensitization with weekly scalp DPC. The sample here was whole blood, taken in connection with sensitization to the hapten diphenylcyclopropenone (DPC). These receptors all stem from a woman in her 30s with alopecia areata. Some clones in this sample may be carry-over from other donors' samples.

This clonotype has ten or more counts. The chain has TRBV3-1 and TRBJ2-1; 9 bases match TRBD1. The length of the CDR3 is 14 residues. Germline-derived CDR1 and CDR2 are LGHDT and YNNKEL (reference sequence). The J segment lost 8 bases and the V segment lost 3 bases, leaving 5 bases of the junction unmatched. CDR3 region: CASSQTDRGDEQFF. The CDR3 DNA reads as TGTGCCAGCAGCCAGACGGACAGGGGCGATGAGCAGTTCTTC.

The CDR3 sequence: CAWRTPGEGEQYF. CDR3 bases: TGTGCCTGGAGGACACCCGGAGAGGGGGAGCAGTACTTC. J is TRBJ2-7 and V is TRBV30, with D tentatively TRBD1 or TRBD2 (5 bases each). The CDR3 is 13 residues long. CDR1 is GTSNPN, CDR2 SVGIG, per germline (reference sequence). With 3 bases removed from V and 7 bases from J, the gap between germline ends came to 16 bases.

This clonotype was seen more than once but under ten times. The rearrangement links TRBV5-1 to TRBJ2-3; 11 positions match TRBD2. Germline CDR1 and CDR2: SGHRS and YFSETQ. This CDR3 is built from 16 residues. The V and J ends lost 3 bases and 3 bases, in that order; junction bases with no gene match: 6. CDR3 DNA: TGCGCCAGCAGCTCCGGGACTAGCGGAAAGACAGATACGCAGTATTTT. Its protein is CASSSGTSGKTDTQYF.

In its sample, this clonotype was seen many times. V and J are TRBV12-3 or TRBV12-4 and TRBJ1-5, with TRBD1 identical over 8 bases. The CDR3 is 16 residues long. Trimming removed 3 bases from V and 3 bases from J; junction bases left unmatched: 7. CDR3 DNA: TGTGCCAGCAGTTTCGGGGACAGGAGGTTCAATCAGCCCCAGCATTTT. It translates to CASSFGDRRFNQPQHF.

A few counts support this clonotype. The chain carries TRBV7-3 and TRBJ2-2, with 15 nucleotides matching TRBD2. Germline V gives CDR1 SGHTA, CDR2 FQGTGA. The trim removed 5 bases at V and 3 bases at J, leaving 4 bases unmatched. This CDR3 contains 17 residues. CDR3 DNA sequence: TGTGCCAGCAGCCCGGGACTAGCGGGGGGAGACACCGGGGAGCTGTTTTTT. Translating it yields CASSPGLAGGDTGELFF.